This paragraph covers one TCR beta chain sequence. Its antigen remains unidentified. Trimming shortened V by 6 bases and J by 6 bases, and 11 bases separated the two germline ends. Germline V CDR1 and CDR2: KGHSH, LQKENI. The CDR3 covers 12 residues. These data originate in a study of OX40 agonist ivuxolimab in advanced cancers. Only in-frame clones appear in the TCRdb table, and some are missing; sequencing was by immunoSEQ multiplex PCR. The profile covers 70,000 to 95,000 clones, with about 88% appearing a single time and about 3.8% taken by the ten largest. Blood was sampled at baseline, cycle 4 day 1, and cycle 7 day 1. Study results and caveats: More expanded clones were seen, on average, in CD8+ T cells than in CD4+.

V gene TRBV18 combines with J gene TRBJ1-2; D is possibly TRBD1 (6 bases). This specimen was CD4+ or CD8+ T cells sorted from blood, taken in a trial of the OX40 agonist ivuxolimab. This TCR derives from an adult with an advanced solid tumor such as melanoma, head and neck, liver or kidney cancer. The CDR3 DNA follows: TGTGCCAGCTCCTACAGGGCAAATGGCTACACCTTC. Translation: CASSYRANGYTF.